This entry lists 17 T cell receptor beta chains sequenced from one sample in a study of graft-versus-host responses after intestinal transplantation. TCRdb keeps only in-frame clones here, not all; method: immunoSEQ multiplex PCR. The repertoire holds approximately 46,000 clones, with around 84% as singletons. No cognate antigen is known for these TCRs. This material consisted of unstimulated CD4+ T cells sorted from spleen or lymph node cells, taken before transplant. These TCRs come from a human donor who was the organ donor for an intestinal transplant.

The chain has TRBV19 and TRBJ2-3, with TRBD2 matching 7 bases. CDR1 is LNHDA and CDR2 is SQIVND in the germline V gene (reference sequence). The V segment lost 1 base and the J segment 1 base; nucleotides outside the gene matches: 2. The CDR3 extends over 15 amino acids. CDR3 sequence (DNA): TGTGCCAGTAGTATAGGGCTAGCGGGCACAGATACGCAGTATTTT. It is translated as CASSIGLAGTDTQYF.

The CDR3 DNA is TGTGCCAGCAGCCGCTCCGGAGCGGGGTTAACCTACAATGAGCAGTTCTTC. Encoded protein: CASSRSGAGLTYNEQFF. The genes are TRBV5-6 and TRBJ2-1, with TRBD2 matching 7 bases. Germline V gene lookup returns CDR1 SGHDT and CDR2 YYEEEE. The CDR3 is made up of 17 amino acids. Germline trimming cut 4 bases from V and 2 bases from J; bases unmatched to any gene: 12. Full variable domain (rest looked up from reference TRBV5-6 and TRBJ2-1): DAGVTQSPTHLIKTRGQQVTLRCSPKSGHDTVSWYQQALGQGPQFIFQYYEEEERQRGNFPDRFSGHQFPNYSSELNVNALLLGDSALYLCASSRSGAGLTYNEQFFGPGTRLTVL.

The genes are TRBV18 and TRBJ2-1; 9 nucleotides line up with TRBD1. V lost 5 bases, J lost 3 bases, and 8 bases stayed unmatched. Germline loops: CDR1 KGHSH, CDR2 LQKENI. The CDR3 contains 16 residues. The CDR3 DNA reads TGTGCCAGCTCATCGTGGACAGGGGCCTACTACAATGAGCAGTTCTTC. It encodes CASSSWTGAYYNEQFF.

This chain's CDR3 is CASSVEGADTEAFF. The CDR3 nucleotides read TGTGCCAGCAGCGTAGAGGGAGCGGACACTGAAGCTTTCTTT. The chain has TRBV9 and TRBJ1-1, with D unclear. The CDR3 spans 14 residues. V lost 0 bases, J lost 3 bases, and 9 bases lay in between. Germline V gives CDR1 SGDLS, CDR2 YYNGEE.

The chain employs TRBV6-1 and TRBJ1-1, with D perhaps TRBD1 (5 bases). Per germline, CDR1 MNHNS and CDR2 SASEGT. The CDR3 sequence is 14 residues long. V lost 8 bases and J 4 bases, leaving 17 bases between the germline ends. This chain's CDR3 is CASSWARGVTEAFF. The CDR3 region has the DNA TGTGCCAGCTCATGGGCCCGGGGGGTCACTGAAGCTTTCTTT.

CDR3 DNA sequence: TGTGCCAGCAGCTTAGCACAGGGGGCGCTGGGTCAACTGTTTTTT. It translates to CASSLAQGALGQLFF. J is TRBJ1-4 and V is TRBV7-2, with TRBD1 identical over 9 bases. V shed 0 bases and J 12 bases; nucleotides not matched to a gene: 8. The CDR3 contains 15 residues. Germline V gene sequence: CDR1 SGHTA, CDR2 FQGNSA.

The V and J genes are TRBV19 and TRBJ2-1; 15 nucleotides match TRBD2. V trimming: 5 bases; J trimming: 7 bases; junction bases outside the gene matches: 3. The CDR3 extends over 15 amino acids. Germline CDR1 LNHDA, CDR2 SQIVND (reference sequence). This CDR3 reads CASSPGLAGGNEQFF. The CDR3, as DNA: TGTGCCAGTAGTCCTGGACTAGCGGGGGGGAATGAGCAGTTCTTC.

The V and J genes are TRBV4-3 and TRBJ2-7; D unclear. The CDR3 has 15 amino acids. V was cut by 0 bases and J by 1 base, with 10 bases left in between. Germline values: CDR1 LGHNA, CDR2 YSLEER. As DNA, the CDR3 is TGCGCCAGCAGCCAAGAGGCGGCTGTATCCTACGAGCAGTACTTC. It specifies CASSQEAAVSYEQYF.

This clone appeared once. This rearrangement joins TRBV2 to TRBJ2-3, with 10 bases fitting TRBD1. Germline V lookup: CDR1 SNHLY, CDR2 FYNNEI. J gave up 2 bases and V 4 bases, and 9 bases lay outside the gene matches. This CDR3 contains 17 residues. Here the CDR3 DNA reads TGTGCCAGCAGTGTCCGGGACAGGGGTCCCGACACAGATACGCAGTATTTT. Translating gives CASSVRDRGPDTDTQYF.

The chain has TRBV7-2 and TRBJ2-3; 12 bases align to TRBD2. V shed 5 bases and J 4 bases; nucleotides not matched to a gene: 7. The V gene's germline CDR1 is SGHTA and CDR2 FQGNSA. The CDR3 covers 16 residues. CDR3 region: CASSTPSGGAADTQYF. The CDR3 DNA reads TGTGCCAGCAGCACCCCTAGCGGGGGGGCAGCAGATACGCAGTATTTT.

This clone occurred a few times. This sequence joins TRBV4-1 and TRBJ2-2, with D perhaps given as TRBD1 or TRBD2 (5 bases each). The CDR3 runs to 15 residues. In germline, CDR1 is MGHRA, CDR2 YSYEKL. Trimming cost V 6 bases and J 6 bases, with 17 bases left between them. CDR3 DNA sequence: TGCGCCAGCAGAGAGGGGTCAGTTTCGGCCGGGGAGCTGTTTTTT. Amino acid sequence: CASREGSVSAGELFF.

The chain links TRBV12-5 to TRBJ1-2; 7 bases line up with TRBD1. The V gene end was trimmed by 3 bases and the J gene end by 7 bases; junction bases not matched to a gene: 2. Germline V gene data show CDR1 as LGHNT and CDR2 as FRNRAP. The CDR3 loop spans 12 amino acids. CDR3 DNA sequence: TGTGCTAGTGGTTTTGGGACAGTTGGCTACACCTTC. This gives the protein CASGFGTVGYTF.

The chain links TRBV5-4 to TRBJ2-3, with TRBD2 identical over 9 bases. The junction had 3 bases not matched to a gene; V was cut back by 4 bases and J by 0 bases. CDR3 length: 15 residues. Germline CDR1 is SGHNT and CDR2 is YYREEE (reference sequence). This chain's CDR3 is CASSRTSESTDTQYF. The DNA of the CDR3 is TGTGCCAGCAGCCGGACTAGCGAGAGCACAGATACGCAGTATTTT.

The V and J genes are TRBV5-1 and TRBJ2-7; 13 nucleotides match TRBD2. The CDR3 is made up of 15 amino acids. V trimming: 2 bases; J trimming: 4 bases; junction bases outside the gene matches: 3. The germline CDR1 and CDR2 sequences are SGHRS and YFSETQ. CDR3 in amino acids: CASSFTSGGGYEQYF. The CDR3 DNA follows: TGCGCCAGCAGCTTTACTAGCGGGGGGGGGTACGAGCAGTACTTC.

This rearrangement joins TRBV5-1 to TRBJ2-1; D might be TRBD1 or TRBD2, each matching 6 bases. Germline CDR1 reads SGHRS; CDR2 reads YFSETQ. Trimming took 3 bases from V and 0 from J, leaving 19 bases between them. The CDR3 is made up of 18 amino acids. CDR3 sequence (DNA): TGCGCCAGCAGCTCGATTTTCGGGGGCCTCAGCTCCTACAATGAGCAGTTCTTC. As protein: CASSSIFGGLSSYNEQFF.

The gene calls are TRBV5-1 and TRBJ2-7; maybe TRBD2 (6 bases). The ends were cut back, 0 bases at V and 6 bases at J, with 13 bases in the middle. The CDR3 has 14 residues. Germline CDR1 reads SGHRS; CDR2 reads YFSETQ. The CDR3 loop is CASSLVGGQFEQYF. The DNA of the CDR3 is TGCGCCAGCAGCTTGGTGGGGGGTCAATTCGAGCAGTACTTC. Using reference TRBV5-1 and TRBJ2-7 for the parts outside the CDR3, the full variable domain is KAGVTQTPRYLIKTRGQQVTLSCSPISGHRSVSWYQQTPGQGLQFLFEYFSETQRNKGNFPGRFSGRQFSNSRSEMNVSTLELGDSALYLCASSLVGGQFEQYFGPGTRLTVT.

The table lists this clone with a count of one. The CDR3 bases are TGTGCCAGCAGCTGGACCTCTGGGGCGGGAGCCTTACCGGTGGAGCTGTTTTTT. Translating gives CASSWTSGAGALPVELFF. The rearrangement links TRBV7-9 to TRBJ2-2, with 7 positions matching TRBD2. The germline V gene has CDR1 SEHNR and CDR2 FQNEAQ (reference sequence). The CDR3 is 18 amino acids. With 4 bases clipped from V and 10 bases from J, the junction kept 21 bases outside the gene matches.